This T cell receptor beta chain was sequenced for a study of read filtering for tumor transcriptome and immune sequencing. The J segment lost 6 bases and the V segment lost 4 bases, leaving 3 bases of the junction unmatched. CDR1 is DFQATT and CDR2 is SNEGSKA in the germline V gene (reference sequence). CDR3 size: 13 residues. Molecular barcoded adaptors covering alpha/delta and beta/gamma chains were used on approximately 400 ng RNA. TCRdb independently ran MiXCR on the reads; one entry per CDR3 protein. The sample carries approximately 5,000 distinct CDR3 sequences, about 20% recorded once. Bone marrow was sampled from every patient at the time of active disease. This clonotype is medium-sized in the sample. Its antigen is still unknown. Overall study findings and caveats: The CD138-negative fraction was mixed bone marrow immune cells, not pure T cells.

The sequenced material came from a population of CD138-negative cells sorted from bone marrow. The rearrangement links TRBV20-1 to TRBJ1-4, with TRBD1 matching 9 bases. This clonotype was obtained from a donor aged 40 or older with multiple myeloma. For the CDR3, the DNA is TGCAGTGCTACCACAGGGGGCGATGAAAAACTGTTTTTT. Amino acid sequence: CSATTGGDEKLFF.